One sample yielded the 30 T cell receptor beta chains listed below, sequenced in a study of T cell changes during pregnancy in multiple sclerosis. The repertoire was sequenced with immunoSEQ multiplex PCR; TCRdb's copy has only in-frame clones and lacks some. Of some 90,000 clones in the sample, roughly 90% were seen once. This material consisted of peripheral blood, taken in the first trimester of pregnancy. The receptors here all came from a female donor with multiple sclerosis, enrolled in a pregnancy study.

The genes are TRBV7-2 and TRBJ2-1; 8 bases match TRBD2. Germline CDR1 SGHTA, CDR2 FQGNSA. The CDR3 totals 14 residues. The ends lost 1 base at V and 4 bases at J; junction bases unmatched: 0. CDR3 in DNA: TGTGCCAGCAGCTTAGGACTAGCGTACAATGAGCAGTTCTTC. Its protein is CASSLGLAYNEQFF. Looking up the rest from reference TRBV7-2 and TRBJ2-1 gives the full variable domain: GAGVSQSPSNKVTEKGKDVELRCDPISGHTALYWYRQSLGQGLEFLIYFQGNSAPDKSGLPSDRFSAERTGGSVSTLTIQRTQQEDSAVYLCASSLGLAYNEQFFGPGTRLTVL.

The chain has TRBV2 and TRBJ2-1; 8 nucleotides line up with TRBD2. There are 12 residues in the CDR3. The junction had 5 bases not matched to a gene; V was cut back by 8 bases and J by 8 bases. Germline values: CDR1 SNHLY, CDR2 FYNNEI. CDR3 nucleotide sequence: TGTGCCAGCCGGGGGGGCAGGTATGAGCAGTTCTTC. Its translation is CASRGGRYEQFF.

The chain uses TRBV6-1 and TRBJ2-7; D is perhaps TRBD1 (6 bases). Trimming cost V 4 bases and J 2 bases, with 21 bases left between them. Germline lookup yields CDR1 MNHNS and CDR2 SASEGT. The CDR3 extends over 17 amino acids. The CDR3 loop is CASSATFSGTRPYEQYF. CDR3 DNA: TGTGCCAGCAGTGCTACATTCTCCGGGACACGACCCTACGAGCAGTACTTC.

This rearrangement joins TRBV6-1 to TRBJ1-5; D ambiguous. Germline CDR1 MNHNS, CDR2 SASEGT. The V end lost 6 bases, the J end lost 5 bases, and 11 bases lay between the germline ends. CDR3 length: 13 amino acids. The CDR3 spells CASSGDDYQPQHF. CDR3 in DNA: TGTGCCAGCAGCGGAGACGATTATCAGCCCCAGCATTTT.

This clone was seen only once. The chain joins TRBV7-9 to TRBJ2-2; 12 nucleotides match TRBD2. The CDR3 has 15 residues. The V gene end was trimmed by 4 bases and the J gene end by 5 bases; junction bases not matched to a gene: 2. Per the germline V gene, CDR1 is SEHNR and CDR2 is FQNEAQ (reference sequence). In nucleotides, the CDR3 is TGTGCCAGCAGCTACCTAGCGGGAGGGACCGGGGAGCTGTTTTTT. Protein sequence: CASSYLAGGTGELFF.

This rearrangement joins TRBV5-1 to TRBJ2-7; 12 positions match TRBD2. The CDR3 consists of 16 residues. V lost 3 bases and J lost 3; bases outside the gene matches: 7. The germline CDR1 and CDR2 sequences are SGHRS and YFSETQ. The chain's CDR3 is CASSSRLAGEDYEQYF. CDR3 coding DNA: TGCGCCAGCAGCTCCCGACTAGCGGGAGAAGACTACGAGCAGTACTTC.

Comment on this clone: Additional DNA sequences in this sample encode the identical CDR3. CDR3 amino acids: CASSLPGQLNTEAFF. Written as DNA, the CDR3 is TGTGCCAGCAGTCTTCCGGGACAGCTGAACACTGAAGCTTTCTTT. This rearrangement joins TRBV28 to TRBJ1-1, with 7 positions matching TRBD1. Germline V gene data show CDR1 as MDHEN and CDR2 as SYDVKM. This CDR3 spans 15 amino acids. With V trimmed by 5 bases and J by 0 bases, 6 bases remained unmatched.

The chain is built from TRBV15 and TRBJ2-7; D not certain. This CDR3 region has 18 residues. V lost 3 bases, J lost 7 bases, and 28 bases lay in between. Germline V gene sequence: CDR1 LNHNV, CDR2 YYDKDF (reference sequence). CDR3 residues: CATSRLYVPRPLFEEQYF. The DNA for the CDR3 is TGTGCCACCAGCAGGCTTTACGTCCCCAGGCCCCTTTTTGAGGAGCAGTACTTC.

The CDR3 spells CASSPGLRGPGELFF. The DNA for the CDR3 is TGTGCCAGCAGCCCAGGGCTCAGGGGCCCCGGGGAGCTGTTTTTT. The genes are TRBV28 and TRBJ2-2; D is perhaps TRBD1 (6 bases). Germline-derived CDR1 and CDR2 are MDHEN and SYDVKM. V lost 6 bases and J lost 6, with 17 bases in between. There are 15 residues in the CDR3.

The chain is built from TRBV14 and TRBJ2-7, with 13 bases aligning to TRBD2. V trimming: 4 bases; J trimming: 9 bases; junction bases outside the gene matches: 9. Per the germline V gene, CDR1 is SGHDN and CDR2 is FVKESK. This CDR3 spans 15 amino acids. CDR3 amino acids: CASSLGLAGARLQYF. The CDR3 region has the DNA TGTGCCAGCAGCCTAGGACTAGCGGGAGCCCGCCTGCAGTACTTC.

The V and J genes are TRBV7-6 and TRBJ2-1; 13 bases are shared with TRBD2. V lost 4 bases and J lost 0; bases outside the gene matches: 3. The CDR3 consists of 17 residues. Germline V CDR1 and CDR2: SGHVS, FNYEAQ. In DNA form, the CDR3 reads TGTGCCAGCAGCTCTCGGACTAGCGGGAGCTCCTACAATGAGCAGTTCTTC. Its protein product is CASSSRTSGSSYNEQFF.

The V call is TRBV28, the J call TRBJ2-5, with TRBD2 identical over 12 bases. The CDR3 is 18 residues long. Unmatched junction bases numbered 8, after V lost 1 base and J lost 2 bases. The germline CDR1 and CDR2 sequences are MDHEN and SYDVKM. CDR3 DNA sequence: TGTGCCAGCAGTTTATCGTTGACTAGCGGGAGAGGACAAGAGACCCAGTACTTC. This codes for CASSLSLTSGRGQETQYF.

The chain has TRBV19 and TRBJ1-2, with TRBD1 identical over 8 bases. V was clipped by 5 bases and J by 6 bases; unmatched bases: 14. Germline loops: CDR1 LNHDA, CDR2 SQIVND (reference sequence). CDR3 length: 16 residues. CDR3 nucleotide sequence: TGTGCCAGTAGTTTCTCCACCGGGACAGGCGACGATGGCTACACCTTC. The encoded protein is CASSFSTGTGDDGYTF.

The gene calls are TRBV2 and TRBJ2-5, with D perhaps matching TRBD2 (7 bases). V gave up 3 bases and J gave up 5 bases, with 16 bases separating them. The CDR3 extends over 15 amino acids. Germline CDR1 is SNHLY and CDR2 is FYNNEI. The CDR3 region is CASSEVGGARETQYF. CDR3 bases: TGTGCCAGCAGTGAGGTGGGGGGGGCGAGGGAGACCCAGTACTTC.

The chain uses TRBV25-1 and TRBJ2-7, with D perhaps TRBD1 (6 bases). The CDR3 is 14 residues long. With 3 bases removed from V and 5 bases from J, the gap between germline ends came to 14 bases. Germline CDR1 reads MGHDK; CDR2 reads SYGVNS. The CDR3 reads CASSDPGEIDEQYF. The CDR3 DNA is TGTGCCAGCAGTGACCCAGGGGAGATCGACGAGCAGTACTTC.

In this sample, this clone turned up a few times. This rearrangement joins TRBV29-1 to TRBJ1-1; TRBD1 aligns across 7 bases. Germline-derived CDR1 and CDR2 are SQVTM and ANQGSEA. Trimming removed 0 bases from V and 4 bases from J; junction bases left unmatched: 5. The CDR3 consists of 14 residues. CDR3 residues: CSVEDGRQGTEAFF. The CDR3 nucleotides are TGCAGCGTTGAAGATGGACGACAGGGCACTGAAGCTTTCTTT.

The V gene is TRBV7-6, the J gene TRBJ2-4; D call uncertain. Trimming pared 5 bases from V and 6 bases from J, leaving 11 bases between. The CDR3 covers 13 residues. Looked up from germline, CDR1 is SGHVS and CDR2 is FNYEAQ. CDR3 region: CASSPTPGNIQYF. CDR3 sequence (DNA): TGTGCCAGCAGCCCCACCCCGGGAAACATTCAGTACTTC.

The CDR3 nucleotides read TGTGCCAGCAGCCCCAACAGGGCCGGGATCGAGCAGTACTTC. Protein: CASSPNRAGIEQYF. This chain joins TRBV11-2 and TRBJ2-7; a possible D gene is TRBD1 (6 bases). This CDR3 has 14 residues. The V end was cut by 5 bases, the J end by 6 bases, with 17 bases between. CDR1 is SGHAT and CDR2 is FQNNGV in the germline V gene.

The rearrangement joins TRBV5-5 to TRBJ2-2; 12 bases align to TRBD2. V was clipped by 4 bases and J by 6 bases; unmatched bases: 7. This CDR3 is built from 16 residues. Germline assignment: CDR1 SGHKS and CDR2 YYEKEE (reference sequence). The CDR3 region has the DNA TGTGCCAGCAGCGTACGACTAGCGGGAGAGGCCGGGGAGCTGTTTTTT. It is translated as CASSVRLAGEAGELFF.

V is TRBV18 and J is TRBJ1-5; D is possibly TRBD1 (5 bases). Germline V gene lookup returns CDR1 KGHSH and CDR2 LQKENI. CDR3 length: 15 amino acids. Trimming pared 1 base from V and 5 bases from J, leaving 12 bases between. The CDR3 here is CASSPLGGADQPQHF. The CDR3 nucleotides are TGTGCCAGCTCACCACTCGGCGGGGCGGATCAGCCCCAGCATTTT.

The V call is TRBV9, the J call TRBJ1-1; D gene ambiguous. Trimming pared 3 bases from V and 4 bases from J, leaving 10 bases between. The CDR3 is made up of 13 amino acids. Germline CDR1 reads SGDLS; CDR2 reads YYNGEE. The CDR3 nucleotides read TGTGCCAGCAGCGCAGGTTCTACCACTGAAGCTTTCTTT. Its protein product is CASSAGSTTEAFF.

This chain links TRBV5-8 with TRBJ2-1; D possibly corresponds to TRBD2 (5 bases). Germline V gene sequence: CDR1 SGHTS, CDR2 YDEGEE. The CDR3 has 15 amino acids. V was pared by 2 bases and J by 8 bases, with 17 bases between. The CDR3 loop reads CASSFRFRGKDEQFF. The CDR3 nucleotides are TGTGCCAGCAGCTTTCGGTTCCGGGGTAAGGATGAGCAGTTCTTC.

This clone appeared a few times. V is TRBV28 and J is TRBJ1-5; 7 bases align to TRBD1. The trim removed 3 bases at V and 7 bases at J, leaving 6 bases unmatched. Germline V CDR1 and CDR2: MDHEN, SYDVKM. CDR3 length: 14 amino acids. The CDR3 spells CASSLGQSRQPQHF. The CDR3 region has the DNA TGTGCCAGCAGTTTGGGACAGTCTCGACAGCCCCAGCATTTT.

This clone has just one count. The V and J genes are TRBV14 and TRBJ2-3; D unclear. Trimming removed 1 base from V and 7 bases from J, with 9 bases in between. Germline V lookup: CDR1 SGHDN, CDR2 FVKESK. The length of the CDR3 is 13 residues. The CDR3 DNA is TGTGCCAGCAGCCAAGGCTGGGCTAATACGCAGTATTTT. This sequence encodes CASSQGWANTQYF.

This clone ranks as medium-sized (0.01 to 0.1%). This chain joins TRBV6-5 and TRBJ1-1; 7 bases agree with TRBD1. V lost 3 bases and J lost 4; bases outside the gene matches: 11. This CDR3 has 16 residues. The germline CDR1 and CDR2 sequences are MNHEY and SVGAGI. The chain's CDR3 is CASSYSLTGAGTEAFF. CDR3 nucleotide sequence: TGTGCCAGCAGTTATTCCCTCACAGGGGCCGGCACTGAAGCTTTCTTT.

The J gene is TRBJ1-2, the V gene TRBV5-6; no definite D call. Trimming pared 4 bases from V and 2 bases from J, leaving 15 bases between. The CDR3 sequence is 15 residues long. Per germline, CDR1 SGHDT and CDR2 YYEEEE. As DNA, the CDR3 is TGTGCCAGCAGCCCGCGTCCGAGAAACAACTATGGCTACACCTTC. Encoded protein: CASSPRPRNNYGYTF.

The CDR3 sequence: CASSQDGGRNTIYF. In DNA form, the CDR3 reads TGTGCCAGCAGCCAAGATGGCGGGCGAAACACCATATATTTT. The genes are TRBV14 and TRBJ1-3, with D unclear. The CDR3 has 14 residues. Trimming left V 0 bases short and J 5 bases short, with 8 bases between. Germline V CDR1 and CDR2: SGHDN, FVKESK.

The chain is built from TRBV28 and TRBJ2-7; possibly TRBD1 for D (6 bases). Trimming left V 5 bases short and J 4 bases short, with 21 bases between. Germline-derived CDR1 and CDR2 are MDHEN and SYDVKM. The CDR3 sequence is 16 residues long. CDR3 coding DNA: TGTGCCAGCAGTCTGGTACGGACAGACCCCCGGTACGAGCAGTACTTC. This sequence encodes CASSLVRTDPRYEQYF.

The chain joins TRBV6-5 to TRBJ2-5; 9 nucleotides match TRBD1. V lost 5 bases and J lost 3; bases outside the gene matches: 4. This CDR3 contains 14 residues. Germline-derived CDR1 and CDR2 are MNHEY and SVGAGI. The CDR3 region has the DNA TGTGCCAGCAGTACCGGGACAGGGAAAGAGACCCAGTACTTC. Amino acids: CASSTGTGKETQYF.

In DNA, the CDR3 is TGTGCCAGCAGTCCCTGGGTAGCGAGAAGCTCCTACGAGCAGTACTTC. It yields the protein CASSPWVARSSYEQYF. This chain links TRBV28 with TRBJ2-7; possible D gene TRBD2, 5 bases. CDR1 is MDHEN and CDR2 is SYDVKM in the germline V gene. V lost 5 bases and J 0 bases, leaving 17 bases between the germline ends. This CDR3 contains 16 residues.